This TCR beta chain stems from a study of T cells in Graves' hyperthyroidism and ophthalmopathy. A patient was excluded if there was uncontrolled infection, other autoimmune disease, pregnancy or lactation. The PBMCs were sourced from fresh peripheral blood (more than 8.5 ml). RNA transcripts served as the template for amplifying TCR beta CDR3 regions. Carried out on the TCR CDR3, a first-round RT-PCR used the HTBI primer set. Each CDR3 protein gets one entry after TCRdb re-called the multiplex PCR reads with MiXCR. The sample gives about 250,000 distinct CDR3 sequences, around 20% of which show up once; over 55% is in the top ten. This clonotype was seen at least ten times. From germline, CDR1 is KGHDR and CDR2 SFDVKD. The CDR3 is 21 residues long. Germline trimming cut 3 bases from V and 9 bases from J; bases unmatched to any gene: 31.

The rearrangement uses TRBV24-1 and TRBJ2-7; 7 nucleotides line up with TRBD1. The sample was blood. This sequence was found in a man in his thirties or forties with Graves' ophthalmopathy. CDR3 amino acids: CATSDTGRDSQRTPSIEGQYF. The CDR3, as DNA: TGTGCCACCAGTGATACGGGAAGGGACAGCCAGAGGACTCCCTCAATCGAGGGGCAGTACTTC.